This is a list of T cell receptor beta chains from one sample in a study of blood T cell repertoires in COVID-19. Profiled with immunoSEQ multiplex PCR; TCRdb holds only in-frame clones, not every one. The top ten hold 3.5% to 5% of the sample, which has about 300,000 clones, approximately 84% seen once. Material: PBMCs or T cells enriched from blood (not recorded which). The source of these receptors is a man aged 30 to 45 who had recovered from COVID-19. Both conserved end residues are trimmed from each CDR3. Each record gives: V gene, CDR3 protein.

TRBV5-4 ASSTGRGTNEKLF
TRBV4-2 ASSQTGLRGEPQH
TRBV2 ASSGTGLAGGETQY
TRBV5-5 ASHSGSDAGELF
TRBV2 ASGAGLSTDTQY
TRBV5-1 ASSFIGGGTSTDTQY
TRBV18 ASSPRLVQETQY
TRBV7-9 ASSLARTLSQYNSPLH
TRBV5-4 ASTTKGGKNTEAF
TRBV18 ASSPGSNQPQH
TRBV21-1 ASSKVTGFSYNEQF
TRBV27 ASSFRGGYGYT
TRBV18 ASSARLAGIETQY
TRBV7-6 ASSYGQTTSTDTQY
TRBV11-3 ASSSKTKRTSGSAYEQY
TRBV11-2 ASSSSGAEAF
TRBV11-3 ASSQSGQGFHEQF
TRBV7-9 ASSPSSYEQY
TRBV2 ASEFVVRGSWEQY
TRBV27 ASKDGGGQETQY
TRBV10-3 AIKSPDREAYNEQF
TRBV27 ASSLFPPSGGDTQY
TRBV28 ASSLLPTGQSEAF